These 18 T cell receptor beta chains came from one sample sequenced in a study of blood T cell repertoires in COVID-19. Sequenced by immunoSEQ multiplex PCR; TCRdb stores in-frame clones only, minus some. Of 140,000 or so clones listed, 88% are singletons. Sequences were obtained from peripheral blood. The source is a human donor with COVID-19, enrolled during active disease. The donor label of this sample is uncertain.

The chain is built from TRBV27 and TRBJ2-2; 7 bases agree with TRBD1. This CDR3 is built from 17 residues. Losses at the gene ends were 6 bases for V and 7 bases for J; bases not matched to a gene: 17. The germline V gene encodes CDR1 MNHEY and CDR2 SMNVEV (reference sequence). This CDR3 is CASSPPGDSMIIGELFF. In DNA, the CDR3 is TGTGCCAGCAGCCCACCAGGGGACAGCATGATTATCGGGGAGCTGTTTTTT.

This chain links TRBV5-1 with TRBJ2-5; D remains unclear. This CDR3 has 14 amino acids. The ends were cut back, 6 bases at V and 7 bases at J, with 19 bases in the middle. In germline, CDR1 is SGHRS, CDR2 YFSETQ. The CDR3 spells CASNPDRVSVTQYF. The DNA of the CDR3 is TGCGCCAGCAACCCCGACCGGGTTTCGGTGACCCAGTACTTC.

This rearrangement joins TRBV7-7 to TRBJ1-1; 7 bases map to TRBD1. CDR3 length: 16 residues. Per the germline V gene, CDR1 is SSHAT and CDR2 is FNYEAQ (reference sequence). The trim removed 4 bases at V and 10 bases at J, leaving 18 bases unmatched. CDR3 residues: CASSSPKIRDRVAAFF. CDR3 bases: TGTGCCAGCAGCTCGCCAAAAATTCGCGACAGGGTAGCAGCTTTCTTT.

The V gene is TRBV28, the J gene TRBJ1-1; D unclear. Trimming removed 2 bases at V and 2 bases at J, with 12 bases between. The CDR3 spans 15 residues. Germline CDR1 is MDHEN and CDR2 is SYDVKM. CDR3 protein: CASSLRGSVNTEAFF. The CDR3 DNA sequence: TGTGCCAGCAGTTTAAGAGGGTCAGTCAACACTGAAGCTTTCTTT.

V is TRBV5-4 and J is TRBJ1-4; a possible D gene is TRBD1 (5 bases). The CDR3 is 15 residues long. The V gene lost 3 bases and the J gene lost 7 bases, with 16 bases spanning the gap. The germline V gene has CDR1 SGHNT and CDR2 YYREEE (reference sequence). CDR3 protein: CASSSTGRAGEKLFF. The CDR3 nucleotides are TGTGCCAGCAGCTCGACGGGCAGGGCTGGTGAAAAACTGTTTTTT.

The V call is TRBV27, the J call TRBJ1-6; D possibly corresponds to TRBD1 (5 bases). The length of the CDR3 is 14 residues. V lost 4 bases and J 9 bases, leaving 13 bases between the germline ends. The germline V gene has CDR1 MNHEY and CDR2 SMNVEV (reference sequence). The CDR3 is CASSSGEGSSPLHF. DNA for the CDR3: TGTGCCAGCAGTTCGGGGGAGGGGTCTTCACCCCTCCACTTT.

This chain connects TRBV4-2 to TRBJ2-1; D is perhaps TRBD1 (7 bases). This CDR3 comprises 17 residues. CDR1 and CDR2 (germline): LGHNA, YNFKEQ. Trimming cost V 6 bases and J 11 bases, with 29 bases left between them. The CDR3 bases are TGTGCCAGCAGTCCCGCGGGACAGAGGATGCCTGCCAGACAGCAGTTCTTC. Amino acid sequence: CASSPAGQRMPARQQFF.

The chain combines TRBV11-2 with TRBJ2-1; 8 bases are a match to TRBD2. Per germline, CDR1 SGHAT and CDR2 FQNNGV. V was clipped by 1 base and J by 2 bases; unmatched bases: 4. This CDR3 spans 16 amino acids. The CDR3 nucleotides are TGTGCCAGCAGCTTAGGATTAGCGGGGACCTACAATGAGCAGTTCTTC. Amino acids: CASSLGLAGTYNEQFF.

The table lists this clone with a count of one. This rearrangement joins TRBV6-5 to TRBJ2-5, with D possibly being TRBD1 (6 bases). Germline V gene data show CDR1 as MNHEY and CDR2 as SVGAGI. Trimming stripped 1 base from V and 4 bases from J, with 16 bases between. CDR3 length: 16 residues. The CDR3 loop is CASSYYGTFIGETQYF. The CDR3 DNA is TGTGCCAGCAGTTACTATGGGACATTTATTGGAGAGACCCAGTACTTC.

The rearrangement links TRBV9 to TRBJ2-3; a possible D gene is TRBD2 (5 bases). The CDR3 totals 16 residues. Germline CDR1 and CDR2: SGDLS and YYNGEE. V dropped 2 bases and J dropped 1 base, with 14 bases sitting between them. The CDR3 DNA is TGTGCCAGCAGCGTCGGCACGGGGATCCGCACAGATACGCAGTATTTT. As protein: CASSVGTGIRTDTQYF.

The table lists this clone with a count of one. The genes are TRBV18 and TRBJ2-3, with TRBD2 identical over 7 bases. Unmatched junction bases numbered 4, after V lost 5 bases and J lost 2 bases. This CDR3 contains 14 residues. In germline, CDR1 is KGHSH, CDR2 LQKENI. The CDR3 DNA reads TGTGCCAGCTCATCGAGCGGGAACACAGATACGCAGTATTTT. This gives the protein CASSSSGNTDTQYF.

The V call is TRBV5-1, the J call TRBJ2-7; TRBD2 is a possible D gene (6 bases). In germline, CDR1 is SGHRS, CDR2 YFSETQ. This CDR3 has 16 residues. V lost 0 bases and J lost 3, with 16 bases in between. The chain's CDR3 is CASSLVYGGEDYEQYF. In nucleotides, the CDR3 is TGCGCCAGCAGCTTGGTGTACGGGGGAGAGGACTACGAGCAGTACTTC.

The CDR3 spells CASPGESDGTEAFF. DNA for the CDR3: TGTGCCAGTCCTGGAGAAAGCGATGGCACTGAAGCTTTCTTT. The genes are TRBV6-5 and TRBJ1-1, with no clear D. CDR1 MNHEY and CDR2 SVGAGI come from the germline V gene. The V and J ends lost 9 bases and 4 bases respectively, with 18 bases between them. This CDR3 comprises 14 residues.

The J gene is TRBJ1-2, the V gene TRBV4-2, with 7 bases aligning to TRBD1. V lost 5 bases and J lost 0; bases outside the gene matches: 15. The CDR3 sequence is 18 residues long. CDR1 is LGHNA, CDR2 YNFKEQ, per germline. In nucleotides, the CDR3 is TGTGCCAGCAGCGACGATCCTTTTCGACAGGGCACTAACTATGGCTACACCTTC. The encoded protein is CASSDDPFRQGTNYGYTF.

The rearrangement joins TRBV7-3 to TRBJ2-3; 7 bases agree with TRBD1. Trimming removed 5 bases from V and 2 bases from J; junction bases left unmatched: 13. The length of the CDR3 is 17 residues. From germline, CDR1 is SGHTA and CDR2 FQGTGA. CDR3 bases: TGTGCCAGCAGCCAACAATCCGGACAGGCTGCCACAGATACGCAGTATTTT. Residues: CASSQQSGQAATDTQYF.

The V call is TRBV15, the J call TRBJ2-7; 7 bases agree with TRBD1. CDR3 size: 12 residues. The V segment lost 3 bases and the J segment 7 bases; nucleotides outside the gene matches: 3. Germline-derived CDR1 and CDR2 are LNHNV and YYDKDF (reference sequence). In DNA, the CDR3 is TGTGCCACCAGCAGGACAGGGTGGGAGCAGTACTTC. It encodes CATSRTGWEQYF.

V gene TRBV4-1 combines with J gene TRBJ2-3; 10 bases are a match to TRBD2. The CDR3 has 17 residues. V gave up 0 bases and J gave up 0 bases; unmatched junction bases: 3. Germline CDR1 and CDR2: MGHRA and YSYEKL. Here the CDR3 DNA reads TGCGCCAGCAGCCAAGACTTGACTAGCGGGAGCACAGATACGCAGTATTTT. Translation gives CASSQDLTSGSTDTQYF.

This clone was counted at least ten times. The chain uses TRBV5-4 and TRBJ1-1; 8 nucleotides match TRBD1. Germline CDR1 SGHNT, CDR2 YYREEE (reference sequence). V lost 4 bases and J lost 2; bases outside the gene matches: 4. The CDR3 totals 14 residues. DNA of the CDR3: TGTGCCAGCAGCGCGCAGGGGGCAAACACTGAAGCTTTCTTT. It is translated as CASSAQGANTEAFF.